This T cell receptor beta chain was obtained from a study of blood T cell repertoires in COVID-19 (TCRdb year 2020). Context from the whole study: Samples from collaborators originated in the United States, Italy and Spain and spanned both the acute and convalescent phases of COVID-19. The repertoires were made available in a free public database intended to serve as a resource for research on the immune response to SARS-CoV-2. HLA class I and class II types, where available, came from metadata supplied by the sample provider rather than from assay-based typing. Sample metadata almost always included a de-identified subject ID, COVID-19 status, age in years and sex. The prospective study material was composed of cDNA or gDNA derived from T cells, B-cell-depleted T cells, or PBMCs. The samples were drawn from two sources: the first 160 participants of the ongoing ImmuneRACE study, and 1,200 or so subjects contributed by 6 global collaborators. The dataset comprised deeply sampled blood TCRbeta repertoires from subjects exposed to, actively infected with, or recovered from COVID-19.

TCRbeta CDR3 regions were amplified from genomic DNA using the immunoSEQ Assay, a bias-controlled multiplex PCR. The paper's data handling went like this. The number of nucleated cells in each sample was estimated by amplification of reference gene primers within the assay. To quantify the absolute abundance of each unique TCRbeta CDR3 rearrangement, sequence reads were collapsed and filtered. For each sample, productive Simpson clonality was calculated by taking the square root of Simpson's diversity index across productive rearrangements. TCRdb took this table from immuneACCESS and kept in-frame rearrangements with V and J called. Such tables lack part of the clones; where checked against another copy, unresolved V genes explain under half of the gap, and the rest is unexplained. V, J and clone size are those of that table, while D and trimming were read from the DNA. Recorded for this sample are 150,000 or so clones; roughly four fifths of them occurred a single time. Approximately 19% of the sample goes to the ten largest clones.

The CDR3 numbers 16 residues from cysteine through phenylalanine. Left in the record is the CDR3 DNA by itself, 48 bases read in frame from the first base. The germline V gene gives CDR1 as SNHLY and CDR2 as FYNNEI. For this chain, trimming is 3 bases at the V end and 2 bases at the J end, and the number of junction bases without a gene match is 8. Notes on this clone: Which antigen it targets is not known. Within one base of it there is no much larger clone, and no base qualities were kept.

The collaborating institutions used their own protocols to collect whole blood in K2EDTA tubes. For TCRbeta analysis, collaborator samples were shipped as frozen whole blood, as isolated PBMCs, or as DNA extracted from either sample type. Summary of the overall study and its limitations: How much clinical and demographic metadata was included differed by source and by participant, and the metadata was provided uncurated.

Input material: peripheral blood. This TCR was recovered from a woman older than 75 with acute or convalescent COVID-19. Here the chain combines TRBV2 and TRBJ2-7, with 9 junctional bases fitting TRBD1. The DNA sequence reads TGTGCCAGCAGTGAGCCTGGGACAGGGAATGCCTACGAGCAGTACTTC. Its protein product is CASSEPGTGNAYEQYF. The full variable domain, completed from the reference TRBV2 and TRBJ2-7 proteins outside the CDR3, reads EPEVTQTPSHQVTQMGQEVILRCVPISNHLYFYWYRQILGQKVEFLVSFYNNEISEKSEIFDDQFSVERPDGSNFTLKIRSTKLEDSAMYFCASSEPGTGNAYEQYFGPGTRLTVT.